The 27 T cell receptor beta chains below come from one sample, sequenced in a study of identical twins. TCRdb passed the 5' RACE reads through MiXCR, listing each CDR3 protein once. The sample has roughly 250,000 distinct CDR3 sequences; more than 12% are singletons. Sequencing was done on a sample of memory (CD45RO+) T cells sorted from blood. These receptors were obtained from a woman between 18 and 30 years old in good health.

The CDR3 reads CASSFRPGLVGTGELFF. The CDR3 DNA follows: TGTGCCAGCAGCTTTAGACCGGGACTAGTGGGAACCGGGGAGCTGTTTTTT. The V and J genes are TRBV7-9 and TRBJ2-2, with 8 bases matching TRBD2. Trimming took 3 bases from V and 5 from J; bases not matched to a gene: 11. CDR3 length: 17 amino acids. CDR1 and CDR2 (germline): SEHNR, FQNEAQ (reference sequence).

This sequence joins TRBV5-1 and TRBJ1-2; the D is unclear. Per the germline V gene, CDR1 is SGHRS and CDR2 is YFSETQ. With 0 bases removed from V and 8 bases from J, the gap between germline ends came to 8 bases. The CDR3 sequence is 12 residues long. Here the CDR3 DNA reads TGCGCCAGCAGCTTGGCCCAGAGCGGCTACACCTTC. This encodes CASSLAQSGYTF.

This clonotype was counted a single time. The chain combines TRBV20-1 with TRBJ2-1; 10 nucleotides agree with TRBD2. The ends lost 7 bases at V and 9 bases at J; junction bases unmatched: 21. CDR3 length equals 17 residues. Germline V gene lookup returns CDR1 DFQATT and CDR2 SNEGSKA (reference sequence). In DNA form, the CDR3 reads TGCAGTGTTCACTCCACTAGCGGGATAGGTATCGGAGGTGAGCAGTTCTTC. Its translation: CSVHSTSGIGIGGEQFF.

The chain is built from TRBV5-5 and TRBJ2-7, with D perhaps TRBD2 (6 bases). V gave up 0 bases and J gave up 4 bases, with 17 bases separating them. CDR1 SGHKS and CDR2 YYEKEE come from the germline V gene (reference sequence). This CDR3 comprises 16 residues. The CDR3 DNA sequence: TGTGCCAGCAGCTTGGAGGTTAGCGGATCCCATTACGAGCAGTACTTC. Encoded protein: CASSLEVSGSHYEQYF.

This clonotype was observed a few times. This chain joins TRBV12-3 or TRBV12-4 and TRBJ1-5; D possibly corresponds to TRBD1 (6 bases). Trimming stripped 2 bases from V and 4 bases from J, with 9 bases between. This CDR3 has 14 residues. The CDR3 loop is CASSLRQANQPQHF. CDR3 DNA sequence: TGTGCCAGCAGTTTACGACAGGCAAATCAGCCCCAGCATTTT.

The sample holds a few counts of this clonotype. V usage is TRBV9 and J usage is TRBJ1-1; TRBD1 might be the D (6 bases). The V gene's germline CDR1 is SGDLS and CDR2 YYNGEE. The V gene lost 4 bases and the J gene lost 0 bases, with 7 bases spanning the gap. The CDR3 has 13 amino acids. This chain's CDR3 is CASSRGVNTEAFF. DNA of the CDR3: TGTGCCAGCAGCAGGGGGGTGAACACTGAAGCTTTCTTT.

This clonotype was seen only a few times. The V gene is TRBV20-1, the J gene TRBJ1-5; unclear D gene. Trimming pared 0 bases from V and 6 bases from J, leaving 6 bases between. There are 12 residues in the CDR3. Germline CDR1 reads DFQATT; CDR2 reads SNEGSKA (reference sequence). This chain's CDR3 is CSARETGQPQHF. The CDR3 region has the DNA TGCAGTGCTAGAGAAACGGGTCAGCCCCAGCATTTT.

The chain joins TRBV6-1 to TRBJ2-6; 7 nucleotides align to TRBD1. Germline V gene data show CDR1 as MNHNS and CDR2 as SASEGT. Trimming took 6 bases from V and 0 from J; bases not matched to a gene: 11. CDR3 length: 18 residues. The CDR3 region is CASSPPGQATSGANVLTF. The DNA of the CDR3 is TGTGCCAGCAGCCCTCCCGGACAGGCCACCTCTGGGGCCAACGTCCTGACTTTC.

This clonotype was recorded many times. The V and J genes are TRBV10-2 and TRBJ2-7, with 9 bases fitting TRBD1. Germline V lookup: CDR1 WSHSY, CDR2 SAAADI. With V trimmed by 6 bases and J by 4 bases, 4 bases remained unmatched. This CDR3 spans 13 amino acids. CDR3 sequence: CASRGTGSYEQYF. CDR3 nucleotides: TGCGCCAGCAGAGGGACAGGGTCGTACGAGCAGTACTTC.

This chain connects TRBV29-1 to TRBJ2-7; 10 bases align to TRBD2. The length of the CDR3 is 13 residues. J lost 3 bases, V lost 5 bases, and 4 bases had no gene match. Germline V gene sequence: CDR1 SQVTM, CDR2 ANQGSEA. CDR3 sequence: CSVWEREGYEQYF. DNA for the CDR3: TGCAGCGTTTGGGAGCGGGAGGGCTACGAGCAGTACTTC.

The chain uses TRBV25-1 and TRBJ2-3; D unresolved. Trimming pared 7 bases from V and 6 bases from J, leaving 8 bases between. Looked up from germline, CDR1 is MGHDK and CDR2 is SYGVNS. CDR3 length equals 11 residues. In DNA, the CDR3 is TGTGCCAGCATCTATGGGGATACGCAGTATTTT. Translation: CASIYGDTQYF.

By sample share, this clonotype is medium-sized (0.01 to 0.1%). The V and J genes are TRBV7-9 and TRBJ2-7; D uncertain. V was clipped by 0 bases and J by 4 bases, with 4 bases between them. Germline-derived CDR1 and CDR2 are SEHNR and FQNEAQ (reference sequence). The CDR3 has 12 residues. The CDR3 here is CASSLADYEQYF. As DNA, the CDR3 is TGTGCCAGCAGCTTAGCGGATTACGAGCAGTACTTC.

This clonotype was seen only a few times. The chain joins TRBV10-3 to TRBJ2-7; D not resolved. V shed 3 bases and J shed 4 bases, with 16 bases lying between them. The germline V gene has CDR1 ENHRY and CDR2 SYGVKD. There are 15 residues in the CDR3. For the CDR3, the DNA is TGTGCCATCAGTGACCTTCCCTTGGGAAAATACGAGCAGTACTTC. It codes for CAISDLPLGKYEQYF.

This clonotype was found a few times. CDR3 sequence (DNA): TGCGCCAGCAAAAGTCAGGGGGAAAGCACAGATACGCAGTATTTT. Translation gives CASKSQGESTDTQYF. The chain combines TRBV5-1 with TRBJ2-3; 7 positions match TRBD1. This CDR3 is built from 15 residues. V was clipped by 6 bases and J by 0 bases; unmatched bases: 7. CDR1 SGHRS and CDR2 YFSETQ come from the germline V gene.

At least ten counts were recorded for this clonotype. V and J are TRBV29-1 and TRBJ2-4; D is unclear. Trimming took off 0 bases at V and 8 bases at J, with 5 bases between the two ends. Germline loops: CDR1 SQVTM, CDR2 ANQGSEA. The CDR3 runs 11 residues. This CDR3 reads CSVEELDIQYF. The CDR3 DNA is TGCAGCGTTGAAGAGTTGGACATTCAGTACTTC. Complete variable domain (other parts from reference TRBV29-1 and TRBJ2-4): SAVISQKPSRDICQRGTSLTIQCQVDSQVTMMFWYRQQPGQSLTLIATANQGSEATYESGFVIDKFPISRPNLTFSTLTVSNMSPEDSSIYLCSVEELDIQYFGAGTRLSVL.

This sequence joins TRBV9 and TRBJ2-5; D gene ambiguous. Trimming took 8 bases from V and 5 from J, leaving 16 bases between them. Germline V gene sequence: CDR1 SGDLS, CDR2 YYNGEE. This CDR3 region has 13 residues. The CDR3 bases are TGTGCCAGTAGTGGCCCCGATAGGGAGACCCAGTACTTC. Translation: CASSGPDRETQYF.

The V and J genes are TRBV20-1 and TRBJ2-2, with 11 bases lining up with TRBD2. The CDR3 totals 16 residues. V was pared by 0 bases and J by 6 bases, with 6 bases of the junction left unmatched. The germline V gene encodes CDR1 DFQATT and CDR2 SNEGSKA (reference sequence). CDR3 DNA: TGCAGTGCTAGAGAGCTAACTAGCGGGGGTGCCGGGGAGCTGTTTTTT. Its translation: CSARELTSGGAGELFF.

This clonotype was counted only a few times. This chain joins TRBV6-1 and TRBJ1-5; no reliable D call. CDR1 is MNHNS, CDR2 SASEGT, per germline. V was shortened by 6 bases and J by 3 bases, with 12 bases between the two germline ends. The CDR3 contains 14 residues. In nucleotides, the CDR3 is TGTGCCAGCAGGTCAGGATCCTCCAATCAGCCCCAGCATTTT. Protein: CASRSGSSNQPQHF.

At least ten counts were recorded for this clonotype. The rearrangement links TRBV6-2 or TRBV6-3 to TRBJ2-2; TRBD1 matches at 8 bases. The V segment lost 6 bases and the J segment 3 bases; nucleotides outside the gene matches: 0. The CDR3 is made up of 13 amino acids. Germline V gene sequence: CDR1 MNHEY, CDR2 SVGEGT. CDR3 sequence reads: CASRDRDTGELFF. The CDR3 DNA sequence: TGTGCCAGCAGGGACAGGGACACCGGGGAGCTGTTTTTT.

The CDR3 loop is CSASRGLIYGYTF. CDR3 bases: TGCAGTGCTAGTCGGGGGCTGATCTATGGCTACACCTTC. The chain is built from TRBV20-1 and TRBJ1-2, with D possibly being TRBD1 (6 bases). The CDR3 length is 13 residues. Germline lookup yields CDR1 DFQATT and CDR2 SNEGSKA (reference sequence). V dropped 3 bases and J dropped 4 bases, with 12 bases sitting between them.

This clonotype was counted at least ten times. The chain uses TRBV5-5 and TRBJ2-2; the D is unclear. Trimming cost V 4 bases and J 4 bases, with 17 bases left between them. Germline values: CDR1 SGHKS, CDR2 YYEKEE (reference sequence). The CDR3 length is 16 residues. CDR3 sequence: CASSRITESITGELFF. The CDR3, as DNA: TGTGCCAGCAGCCGGATTACCGAATCGATCACCGGGGAGCTGTTTTTT.

Only a few counts were recorded for this clonotype. J is TRBJ2-7 and V is TRBV2; a possible D gene is TRBD1 (6 bases). Germline loops: CDR1 SNHLY, CDR2 FYNNEI. Between the trimmed V and J ends, which lost 5 bases and 7 bases, there was a span of 21 bases. The CDR3 is made up of 15 amino acids. CDR3 in DNA: TGTGCCAGCAGTCCCACCGACAGGCCCTCCGGGGAGCAGTACTTC. The encoded protein is CASSPTDRPSGEQYF.

This clonotype was observed a few times. The rearrangement links TRBV6-6 to TRBJ1-1; D ambiguous. Trimming left V 1 base short and J 1 base short, with 4 bases between. Per germline, CDR1 MNHNY and CDR2 SVGAGI (reference sequence). This CDR3 contains 13 residues. The CDR3 nucleotides are TGTGCCAGCAGTTACTACCCGAACACTGAAGCTTTCTTT. This sequence encodes CASSYYPNTEAFF.

This clonotype was found many times. The J gene is TRBJ1-1, the V gene TRBV11-2; 8 bases fit TRBD1. In germline, CDR1 is SGHAT, CDR2 FQNNGV. CDR3 length: 14 amino acids. Germline trimming cut 5 bases from V and 11 bases from J; bases unmatched to any gene: 13. The CDR3 region is CASSPQTGAERAFF. CDR3 in DNA: TGTGCCAGCAGCCCTCAGACAGGGGCTGAAAGGGCTTTCTTT.

This clonotype turned up a few times. The genes are TRBV11-1 and TRBJ2-3; D not resolved. CDR1 and CDR2 (germline): SGHAT, FQDESV (reference sequence). The CDR3 sequence is 14 residues long. V was shortened by 4 bases and J by 2 bases, with 10 bases between the two germline ends. CDR3 DNA: TGTGCCAGCAGCTCACCGGGCCACACAGATACGCAGTATTTT. Amino acid sequence: CASSSPGHTDTQYF.

The chain carries TRBV30 and TRBJ1-5; D is possibly TRBD1 (6 bases). Trimming removed 5 bases from V and 0 bases from J, with 11 bases in between. This CDR3 is built from 14 residues. Germline CDR1 and CDR2: GTSNPN and SVGIG (reference sequence). The CDR3: CAWGQIYSNQPQHF. The DNA for the CDR3 is TGTGCCTGGGGACAGATCTATAGCAATCAGCCCCAGCATTTT.

The chain employs TRBV7-9 and TRBJ2-6, with D unclear. Per the germline V gene, CDR1 is SEHNR and CDR2 is FQNEAQ (reference sequence). The CDR3 consists of 14 residues. The V gene lost 5 bases and the J gene lost 1 base, with 6 bases spanning the gap. The CDR3, as DNA: TGTGCCAGCAGCCCAACTTCTGGGGCCAACGTCCTGACTTTC. Its translation is CASSPTSGANVLTF.